The present T cell receptor beta chain was sequenced within a study of CD8+ T cells in alopecia areata (dated by TCRdb to between 2018 and 2020). A note on the overall study: The treated patients, all with moderate-to-severe alopecia areata, were enrolled in an open-label pilot trial of oral tofacitinib given at 5 to 10 mg twice daily. Tofacitinib was administered for 6 to 18 months, and 6 months of follow-up off drug were then conducted to assess delayed response and recurrence. Disease severity in treated patients was measured with the SALT score, which quantifies the percentage of affected scalp surface area. To study T cell clonal expansion in alopecia areata, the researchers applied high-throughput TCRbeta sequencing to both the C3H/HeJ mouse model and human patients. On the human side, TCRbeta sequencing was run on scalp tissue and on sorted CD4+ and CD8+ peripheral blood T cells from healthy controls and from alopecia areata patients with either patchy or totalis/universalis disease. Patients on tofacitinib were biopsied at baseline and after 4 and 24 weeks of treatment, and several of the patients also had a later scalp biopsy. Clonality in the scalp was compared among normal scalp (n=4), patchy alopecia areata scalp (n=8), and alopecia totalis/universalis scalp (n=8). RNA came from the PAXgene miRNA kit for fixed scalp, the miRNeasy kit for PBMCs, and the RNeasy kit for mouse skin. immunoSEQ multiplex PCR using 35 Vbeta forward primers and 13 Jbeta reverse primers was used to amplify TCRbeta CDR3 regions.

Broader findings and caveats from the paper: Because the treated cohort was small and had only one nonresponder, larger studies are needed to examine links between baseline CD8+ expansion and response. Many expanded lesional clones were found to persist in scalp and blood during tofacitinib treatment, and relapse after treatment cessation may be partly explained by this persistence. Lesional scalp, especially in alopecia totalis/universalis, showed higher clonality and more expanded CD8+ clones than normal scalp, suggesting antigenic drive. Scalp TCR repertoire analysis is complicated because resident alphabeta T cells in normal human skin are also sequenced, whereas mouse skin is dominated by gammadelta T cells. Compared with mice, TCR sequences shared between patients were less clear, possibly partly because of HLA diversity across the patient population. Scalp clonality and the number of expanded CD8+ clones among the top 100 scalp clones were significantly decreased by tofacitinib.

The germline V gene provides CDR1 MRHNA and CDR2 SNTAGT. The CDR3 starts with the cysteine, ends with the phenylalanine, and has 12 residues. The kept DNA is CDR3 alone, 36 bases in frame from the first base. Between the V and J ends, shortened by 2 bases and 13 bases respectively, the junction contains 12 bases. Of note for this clone: The clone's antigen remains unknown. No base quality values were provided; no much bigger clone lies one nucleotide off.

The sample's time point label is to be understood as: 4 weeks on oral tofacitinib. Sample treatment or condition, as interpreted from the label and publication: oral pan-JAK inhibitor, 5-10 mg twice daily. Lesional scalp punch biopsies and peripheral blood were collected from alopecia areata patients. PBMCs were isolated by density centrifugation and stained for CD3, CD4 and CD8, and CD4+ and CD8+ T cells were sorted on a FACSAria. The receptor library was made with the immunoSEQ multiplex PCR assay. For TCR sequencing, RNA was extracted from every sample and reverse transcribed into cDNA to serve as template. First-strand cDNA was synthesized using SuperScript III with a 2:1 mix of oligo-dT and random hexamers. Amplification bias was assessed with a synthetic immune receptor repertoire, and residual bias was removed computationally. The paper's data handling went like this. Raw reads were preprocessed to remove errors, and CDR3 was defined by IMGT conventions from the conserved cysteine to phenylalanine. Clonality was calculated as 1 minus Shannon entropy normalized by log2 of the number of productive unique TCRs. Scalp TCRbeta sequences were cross-referenced with sorted blood CD4 and CD8 repertoires so that the CD4 or CD8 identity of scalp clones could be inferred. As stored in TCRdb, this immuneACCESS dataset retains in-frame rearrangements with V and J assigned. A fraction of the clones does not appear; measured against another copy, unresolved V genes explain less than half of the discrepancy, and the remainder lacks a known reason. That table is the source of V, J and clone size, and D and trimming were worked out from the DNA. The table for this sample lists about 210,000 clones; 64% of them were counted only once. Around 4.2% of the sample is held by the ten biggest clonotypes.

The clonotype was recovered from a human donor with alopecia areata. The chain joins TRBV6-4 to TRBJ2-4; the D match is possibly TRBD1 or TRBD2, with 5 bases aligned in each. This specimen consisted of CD4+ T cells sorted from blood, obtained at week 4, from a patient treated with tofacitinib. At the DNA level, the sequence is TGTGCCAGCAGTGACGATACGGGGCGGCAGTACTTC. Translation gives CASSDDTGRQYF.